The TCR beta chain under discussion was sequenced for a study of cytomegalovirus exposure and HLA in healthy donors. The study, taken as a whole, reports: Diagnosis of cytomegalovirus status made by the classifier reportedly showed high specificity and sensitivity. In vitro assays verified that three CMV-associated chains recognized CMV antigens specifically.

Sequencing was performed with immunoSEQ multiplex PCR; in TCRdb, only in-frame clones are kept and a portion is missing. There are tens of thousands of clones in the sample; roughly 97% occur only once, and 0.78% lies in the top ten. The sample holds a few counts of this clone. Its antigen is as yet unknown. Germline assignment: CDR1 SGHRS and CDR2 YFSETQ. J gave up 3 bases and V 2 bases, and 0 bases lay outside the gene matches. CDR3 length: 13 residues. The donors were members of the validation cohort, which comprised roughly 130 subjects and was separate from the first cohort of roughly 700 subjects.

The TCR comes from a man younger than 35 in good health and CMV-seronegative. The chain employs TRBV5-1 and TRBJ2-5; 8 nucleotides agree with TRBD1. Specimen: PBMCs. CDR3 in DNA: TGCGCCAGCAGCTTACAGGGGGAAGAGACCCAGTACTTC. Its protein is CASSLQGEETQYF.